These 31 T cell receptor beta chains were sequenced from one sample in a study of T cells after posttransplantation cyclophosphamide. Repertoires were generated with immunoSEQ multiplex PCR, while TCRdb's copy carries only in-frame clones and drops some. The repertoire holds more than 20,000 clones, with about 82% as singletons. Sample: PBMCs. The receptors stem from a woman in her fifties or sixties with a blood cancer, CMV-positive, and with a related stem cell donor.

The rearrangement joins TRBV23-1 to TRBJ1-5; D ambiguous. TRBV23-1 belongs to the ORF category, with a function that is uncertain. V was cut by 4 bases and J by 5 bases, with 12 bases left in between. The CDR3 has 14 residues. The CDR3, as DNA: TGCGCCAGCAGTCCTCCGGTGAGGGATCAGCCCCAGCATTTT. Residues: CASSPPVRDQPQHF.

The chain's CDR3 is CSVEGQGHGYTF. The CDR3 coding sequence is TGCAGCGTTGAAGGGCAGGGCCATGGCTACACCTTC. This chain links TRBV29-1 with TRBJ1-2, with D perhaps TRBD1 (5 bases). CDR1 and CDR2 from the germline V gene are SQVTM and ANQGSEA. CDR3 size: 12 residues. V dropped 1 base and J dropped 6 bases, with 9 bases sitting between them.

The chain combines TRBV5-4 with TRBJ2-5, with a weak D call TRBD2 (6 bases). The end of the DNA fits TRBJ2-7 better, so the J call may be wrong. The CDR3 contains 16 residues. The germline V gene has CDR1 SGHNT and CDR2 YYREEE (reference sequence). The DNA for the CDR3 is TGTGCCAGCAGCCAAAGCATAGTAGGCGGGGCCTACGAGCAGTACTTC. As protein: CASSQSIVGGAYEQYF.

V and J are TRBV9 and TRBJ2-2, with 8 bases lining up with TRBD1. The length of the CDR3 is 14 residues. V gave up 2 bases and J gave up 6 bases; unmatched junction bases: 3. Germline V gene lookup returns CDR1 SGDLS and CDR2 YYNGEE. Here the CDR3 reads CASSVGQVAGELFF. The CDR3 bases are TGTGCCAGCAGCGTGGGACAGGTTGCCGGGGAGCTGTTTTTT.

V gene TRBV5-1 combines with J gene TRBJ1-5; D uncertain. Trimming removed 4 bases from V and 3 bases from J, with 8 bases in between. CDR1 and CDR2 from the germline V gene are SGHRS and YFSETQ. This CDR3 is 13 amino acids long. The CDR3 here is CASSLDTNQPQHF. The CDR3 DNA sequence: TGCGCCAGCAGCCTCGACACCAATCAGCCCCAGCATTTT.

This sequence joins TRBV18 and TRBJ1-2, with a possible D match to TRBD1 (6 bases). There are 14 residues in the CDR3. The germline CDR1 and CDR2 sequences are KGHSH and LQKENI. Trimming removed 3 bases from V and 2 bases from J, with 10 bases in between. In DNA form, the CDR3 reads TGTGCCAGCTCACCCAATACAGGGAACTATGGCTACACCTTC. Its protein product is CASSPNTGNYGYTF.

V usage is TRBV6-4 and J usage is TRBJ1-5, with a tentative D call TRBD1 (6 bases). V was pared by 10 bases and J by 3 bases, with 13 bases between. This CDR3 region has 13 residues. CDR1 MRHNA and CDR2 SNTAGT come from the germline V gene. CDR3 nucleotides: TGTGCCATAAAGACAGGCCTCAATCAGCCCCAGCATTTT. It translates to CAIKTGLNQPQHF.

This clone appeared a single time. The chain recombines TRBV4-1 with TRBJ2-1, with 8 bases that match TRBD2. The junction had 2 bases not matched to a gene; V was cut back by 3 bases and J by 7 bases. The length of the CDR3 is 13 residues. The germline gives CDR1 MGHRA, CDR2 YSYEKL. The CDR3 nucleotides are TGCGCCAGCAGCCATGGACTAGCAAATGAGCAGTTCTTC. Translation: CASSHGLANEQFF.

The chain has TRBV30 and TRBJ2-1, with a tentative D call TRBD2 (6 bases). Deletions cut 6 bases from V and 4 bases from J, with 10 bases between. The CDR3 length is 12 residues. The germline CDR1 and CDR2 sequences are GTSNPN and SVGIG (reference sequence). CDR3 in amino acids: CACVAEYNEQFF. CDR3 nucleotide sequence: TGTGCCTGTGTAGCGGAATACAATGAGCAGTTCTTC.

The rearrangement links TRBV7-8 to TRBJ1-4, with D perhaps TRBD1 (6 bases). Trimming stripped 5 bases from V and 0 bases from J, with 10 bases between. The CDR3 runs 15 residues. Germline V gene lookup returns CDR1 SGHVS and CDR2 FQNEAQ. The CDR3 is CASSANRATNEKLFF. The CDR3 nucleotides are TGTGCCAGCAGCGCCAACAGGGCAACTAATGAAAAACTGTTTTTT.

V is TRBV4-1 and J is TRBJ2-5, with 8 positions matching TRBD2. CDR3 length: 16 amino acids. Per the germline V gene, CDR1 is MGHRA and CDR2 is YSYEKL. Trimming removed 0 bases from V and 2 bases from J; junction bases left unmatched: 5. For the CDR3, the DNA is TGCGCCAGCAGCCAAGATGAGGCTAGCGGGCAAGAGACCCAGTACTTC. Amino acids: CASSQDEASGQETQYF.

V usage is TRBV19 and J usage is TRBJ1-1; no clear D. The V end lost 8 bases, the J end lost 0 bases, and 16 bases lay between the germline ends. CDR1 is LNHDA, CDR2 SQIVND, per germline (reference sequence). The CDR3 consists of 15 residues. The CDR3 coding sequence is TGTGCCAGTGCTCCTCGGTCAGCGATGAACACTGAAGCTTTCTTT. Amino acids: CASAPRSAMNTEAFF.

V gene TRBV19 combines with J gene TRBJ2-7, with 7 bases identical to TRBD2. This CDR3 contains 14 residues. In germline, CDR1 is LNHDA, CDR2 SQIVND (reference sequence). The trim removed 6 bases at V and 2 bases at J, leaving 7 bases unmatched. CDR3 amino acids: CASSTGTTAYEQYF. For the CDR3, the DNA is TGTGCCAGTAGCACCGGGACTACCGCCTACGAGCAGTACTTC.

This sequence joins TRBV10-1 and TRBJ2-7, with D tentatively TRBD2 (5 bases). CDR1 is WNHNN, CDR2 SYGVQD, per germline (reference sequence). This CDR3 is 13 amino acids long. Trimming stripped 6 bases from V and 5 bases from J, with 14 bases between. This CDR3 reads CASSTGNSDEQYF. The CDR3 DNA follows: TGCGCCAGCAGCACCGGGAATTCCGACGAGCAGTACTTC.

The CDR3 nucleotides are TGTGCCAGCAGCCAGGAGTTGGGACTAGGGTACAATGAGCAGTTCTTC. Its translation: CASSQELGLGYNEQFF. The rearrangement uses TRBV7-8 and TRBJ2-1; TRBD2 aligns across 8 bases. CDR3 length: 16 amino acids. Germline V gene sequence: CDR1 SGHVS, CDR2 FQNEAQ. V trimming: 5 bases; J trimming: 4 bases; junction bases outside the gene matches: 10. Using reference TRBV7-8 and TRBJ2-1 for the parts outside the CDR3, the full variable domain is GAGVSQSPRYKVAKRGQDVALRCDPISGHVSLFWYQQALGQGPEFLTYFQNEAQLDKSGLPSDRFFAERPEGSVSTLKIQRTQQEDSAVYLCASSQELGLGYNEQFFGPGTRLTVL.

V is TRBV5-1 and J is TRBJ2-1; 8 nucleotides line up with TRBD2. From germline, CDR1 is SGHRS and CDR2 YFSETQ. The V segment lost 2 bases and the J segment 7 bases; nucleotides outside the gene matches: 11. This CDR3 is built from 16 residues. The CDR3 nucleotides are TGCGCCAGCAGCTTAGGTGAGCGGGAGTATGGGAATGAGCAGTTCTTC. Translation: CASSLGEREYGNEQFF.

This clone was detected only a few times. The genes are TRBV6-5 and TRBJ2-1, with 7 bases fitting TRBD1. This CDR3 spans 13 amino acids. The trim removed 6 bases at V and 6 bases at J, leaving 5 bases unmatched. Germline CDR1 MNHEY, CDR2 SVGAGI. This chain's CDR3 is CASSPRQGNEQFF. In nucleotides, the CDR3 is TGTGCCAGCAGCCCTCGACAGGGCAATGAGCAGTTCTTC.

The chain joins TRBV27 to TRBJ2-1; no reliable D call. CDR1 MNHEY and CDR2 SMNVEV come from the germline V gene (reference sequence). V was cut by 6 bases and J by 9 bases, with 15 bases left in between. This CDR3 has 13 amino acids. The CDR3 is CASSKSLNGEQFF. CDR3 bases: TGTGCCAGCAGCAAGAGCCTAAACGGTGAGCAGTTCTTC.

The CDR3 coding sequence is TGCGCCAGCAGTGAGTCGGTGGGAGTTAGGTCCAATGAGCAGTTCTTC. Translated: CASSESVGVRSNEQFF. This rearrangement joins TRBV10-1 to TRBJ2-1; possible D gene TRBD2, 5 bases. V dropped 0 bases and J dropped 6 bases, with 15 bases sitting between them. This CDR3 comprises 16 residues. Germline V lookup: CDR1 WNHNN, CDR2 SYGVQD (reference sequence).

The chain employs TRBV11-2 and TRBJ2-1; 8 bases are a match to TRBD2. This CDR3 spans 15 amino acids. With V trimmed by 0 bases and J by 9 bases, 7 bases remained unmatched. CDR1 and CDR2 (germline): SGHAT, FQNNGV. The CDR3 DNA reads TGTGCCAGCAGCTTAGACTGGACTAGCTCACTTGAGCAGTTCTTC. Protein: CASSLDWTSSLEQFF.

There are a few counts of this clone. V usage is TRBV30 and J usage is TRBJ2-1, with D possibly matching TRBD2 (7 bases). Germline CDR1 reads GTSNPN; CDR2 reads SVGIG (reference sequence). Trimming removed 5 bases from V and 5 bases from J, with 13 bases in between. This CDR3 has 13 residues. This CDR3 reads CAWQRGRDNEQFF. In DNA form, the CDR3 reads TGTGCCTGGCAAAGGGGGAGGGACAATGAGCAGTTCTTC.

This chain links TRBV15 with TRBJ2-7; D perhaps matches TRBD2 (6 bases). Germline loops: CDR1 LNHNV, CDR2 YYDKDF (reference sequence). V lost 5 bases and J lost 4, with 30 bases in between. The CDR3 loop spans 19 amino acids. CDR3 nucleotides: TGTGCCACCAGCCAACCTTATTTTTCGGGCGGGGCGGGGTGGTACGAGCAGTACTTC. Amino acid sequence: CATSQPYFSGGAGWYEQYF.

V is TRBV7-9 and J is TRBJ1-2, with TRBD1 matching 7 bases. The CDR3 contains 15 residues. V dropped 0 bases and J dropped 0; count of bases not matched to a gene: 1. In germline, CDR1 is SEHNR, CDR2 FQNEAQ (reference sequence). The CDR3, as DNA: TGTGCCAGCAGCTTAGCCGGGACAGCTAACTATGGCTACACCTTC. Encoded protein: CASSLAGTANYGYTF.

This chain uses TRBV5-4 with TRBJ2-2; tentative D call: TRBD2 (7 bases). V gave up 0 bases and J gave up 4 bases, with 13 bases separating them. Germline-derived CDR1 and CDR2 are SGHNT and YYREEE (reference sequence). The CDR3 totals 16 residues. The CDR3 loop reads CASSLALGGGTGELFF. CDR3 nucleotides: TGTGCCAGCAGCTTGGCCTTGGGAGGGGGCACCGGGGAGCTGTTTTTT.

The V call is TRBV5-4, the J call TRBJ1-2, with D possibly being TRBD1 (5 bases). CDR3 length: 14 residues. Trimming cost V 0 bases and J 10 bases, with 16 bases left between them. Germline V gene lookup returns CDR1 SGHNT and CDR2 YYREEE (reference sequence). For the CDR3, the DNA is TGTGCCAGCAGCTTGGAGATGGGGCATTCGGACTACACCTTC. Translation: CASSLEMGHSDYTF.

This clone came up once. DNA of the CDR3: TGTGCCAGTAGTATAGGCTCTGTTAGCTCCTACAATGAGCAGTTCTTC. Protein: CASSIGSVSSYNEQFF. The chain is built from TRBV19 and TRBJ2-1; D not resolved. The V end lost 1 base, the J end lost 0 bases, and 10 bases lay between the germline ends. The germline CDR1 and CDR2 sequences are LNHDA and SQIVND (reference sequence). This CDR3 has 16 residues.

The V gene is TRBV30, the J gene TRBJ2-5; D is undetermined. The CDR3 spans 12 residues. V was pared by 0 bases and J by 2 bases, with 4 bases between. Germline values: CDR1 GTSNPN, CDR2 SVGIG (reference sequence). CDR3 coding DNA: TGTGCCTGGAGTGTTACACAAGAGACCCAGTACTTC. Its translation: CAWSVTQETQYF. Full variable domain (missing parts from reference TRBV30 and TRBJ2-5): SQTIHQWPATLVQPVGSPLSLECTVEGTSNPNLYWYRQAAGRGLQLLFYSVGIGQISSEVPQNLSASRPQDRQFILSSKKLLLSDSGFYLCAWSVTQETQYFGPGTRLLVL.

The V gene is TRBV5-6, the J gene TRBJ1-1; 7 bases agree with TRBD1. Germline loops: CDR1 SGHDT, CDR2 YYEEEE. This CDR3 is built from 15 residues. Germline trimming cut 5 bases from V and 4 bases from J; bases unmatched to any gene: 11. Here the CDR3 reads CASSHNYRGSTEAFF. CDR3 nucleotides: TGTGCCAGCAGTCATAACTACAGGGGAAGCACTGAAGCTTTCTTT.

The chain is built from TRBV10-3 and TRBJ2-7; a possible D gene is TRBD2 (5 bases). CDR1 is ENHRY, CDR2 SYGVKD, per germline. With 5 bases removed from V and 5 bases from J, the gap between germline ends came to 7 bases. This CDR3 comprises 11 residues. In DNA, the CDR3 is TGTGCCATCAGTAACGGGAACGAGCAGTACTTC. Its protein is CAISNGNEQYF.

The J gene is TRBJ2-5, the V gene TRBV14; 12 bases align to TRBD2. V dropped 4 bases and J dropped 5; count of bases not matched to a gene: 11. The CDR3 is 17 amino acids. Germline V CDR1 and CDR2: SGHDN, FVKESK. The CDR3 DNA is TGTGCCAGCAGCCCGCGGCGAGCTAGCGGGAGGGCTGAGACCCAGTACTTC. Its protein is CASSPRRASGRAETQYF. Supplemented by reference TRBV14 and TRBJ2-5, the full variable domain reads EAGVTQFPSHSVIEKGQTVTLRCDPISGHDNLYWYRRVMGKEIKFLLHFVKESKQDESGMPNNRFLAERTGGTYSTLKVQPAELEDSGVYFCASSPRRASGRAETQYFGPGTRLLVL.

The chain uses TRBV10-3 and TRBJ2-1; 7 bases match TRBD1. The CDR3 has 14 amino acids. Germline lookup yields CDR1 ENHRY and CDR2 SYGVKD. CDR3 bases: TGTGCATCAGGGGGAAGTGGGTCCTACAATGAGCAGTTCTTC. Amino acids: CASGGSGSYNEQFF.